This TCR beta chain comes out of a study of Ad26.COV2.S vaccination and SARS-CoV-2 variants. Profiled with immunoSEQ multiplex PCR; TCRdb holds only in-frame clones, not every one. The sample holds around 300,000 clones, under 90% seen once. The germline V gene encodes CDR1 KGHSH and CDR2 LQKENI. The ends lost 5 bases at V and 2 bases at J; junction bases unmatched: 6. The CDR3 is 14 residues long. This clone was counted a single time. The treatment: around 19 received Ad26.COV2.S at low or high dose, single or two shots; 5 received placebo; per-sample allocation not given. Day 63 following the first vaccine or placebo injection was when the samples were taken.

J is TRBJ2-7 and V is TRBV18, with 7 bases lining up with TRBD1. Specimen: peripheral blood, collected in a trial of Ad26.COV2.S vaccine versus placebo. This TCR was sampled from a person between 18 and 59 years old who received the Ad26.COV2.S COVID-19 vaccine or a placebo. CDR3 DNA sequence: TGTGCCAGCTCAAAACGACAGGGTACCTACGAGCAGTACGTC. It codes for CASSKRQGTYEQYV.